The subject of this entry is one T cell receptor beta chain. This record comes from a study of blood T cell repertoires in COVID-19. The overall study: Whether acute or convalescent, the COVID-19 samples came from the United States, Italy and Spain. PBMCs, B-cell-depleted T cells, or T cells provided the cDNA or gDNA that made up the material.

Original processing methods: Using reference gene primer amplification, nucleated cell counts were estimated. TCRdb's copy holds only in-frame clones and misses some; the assay was immunoSEQ multiplex PCR. V and J calls and clone size are given by that table; D and trimming were obtained from the DNA. The sample lists a few hundred thousand clones; around nine tenths were seen once. The CDR3 has 15 residues. Per germline, CDR1 SGHRS and CDR2 YFSETQ. The junction had 6 bases not matched to a gene; V was cut back by 3 bases and J by 8 bases. This chain joins TRBV5-1 and TRBJ1-6; 9 bases line up with TRBD1. This sequence originates from a woman between 40 and 55 years old who had recovered from COVID-19. Sequencing used peripheral blood. In DNA, the CDR3 is TGCGCCAGCAGCTCCGGGGACAGGGAAGATTCACCCCTCCACTTT. It specifies CASSSGDREDSPLHF.